Shown below are 26 T cell receptor beta chains from a single sample sequenced in a study of cytomegalovirus exposure and HLA in healthy donors listed by TCRdb under 2017. Libraries were prepared through the immunoSEQ multiplex PCR assay. A mixture of 60 forward primers for TCR Vbeta segments and 13 reverse primers for TCR Jbeta segments was used in the multiplex PCR. The immuneACCESS repertoire file appears here via TCRdb, limited to in-frame rearrangements. These files lack a portion of the clones; in checked studies, under half of the deficit traces to unresolved V genes, and the cause of the others is not known. The sample profile shows some 85,000 clones; 70% to 85% of them were found once. 2.4% of the sample comes from the top ten. Sequencing was carried out using PBMCs. Source of these receptors: a woman aged 45-65 years in good health and CMV-seronegative.

The rearrangement links TRBV21-1 to TRBJ1-4; the D call of TRBD1 is as the table states it, not checked on the DNA. TRBV21-1 is listed as a pseudogene. The CDR3 is 16 residues long. The CDR3 DNA reads TGTGCCAGCAGCCAACGTAAGCGACAGACGACCGAAAAACTGTTTTTT. Protein sequence: CASSQRKRQTTEKLFF.

The rearrangement joins TRBV2 to TRBJ2-2; TRBD1 aligns across 7 bases. The germline V gene has CDR1 SNHLY and CDR2 FYNNEI. V shed 5 bases, J shed 0 bases, and the junction held 9 bases outside the gene matches. This CDR3 has 17 residues. The CDR3 DNA follows: TGTGCCAGCAGTAAACTAACAGGGGCGCCGAACACCGGGGAGCTGTTTTTT. It encodes CASSKLTGAPNTGELFF.

V and J are TRBV4-1 and TRBJ2-3; D possibly corresponds to TRBD2 (5 bases). The CDR3 consists of 15 residues. Trimming left V 4 bases short and J 2 bases short, with 13 bases between. Germline CDR1 reads MGHRA; CDR2 reads YSYEKL. This CDR3 reads CASSRSGSHTDTQYF. CDR3 coding DNA: TGCGCCAGCAGCCGGAGCGGTTCCCACACAGATACGCAGTATTTT.

CDR3 sequence: CASSLWTRNTEAFF. Written as DNA, the CDR3 is TGTGCCAGCAGTTTATGGACTAGGAACACTGAAGCTTTCTTT. The V gene is TRBV28, the J gene TRBJ1-1; D unresolved. Germline V CDR1 and CDR2: MDHEN, SYDVKM. Trimming pared 0 bases from V and 1 base from J, leaving 6 bases between. The CDR3 has 14 residues.

The rearrangement joins TRBV9 to TRBJ2-1; the D is unclear. CDR1 and CDR2 (germline): SGDLS, YYNGEE. This CDR3 spans 15 amino acids. V shed 0 bases and J shed 0 bases, with 7 bases lying between them. Here the CDR3 DNA reads TGTGCCAGCAGCGTAGACCCTAGCTCCTACAATGAGCAGTTCTTC. It codes for CASSVDPSSYNEQFF.

The DNA of the CDR3 is TGCAGCGTAACAACCCGGGGGCAGTTCTTC. Protein: CSVTTRGQFF. The gene calls are TRBV29-1 and TRBJ2-1, with a possible D match to TRBD2 (5 bases). Trimming removed 6 bases from V and 12 bases from J, with 12 bases in between. CDR1 and CDR2 (germline): SQVTM, ANQGSEA. The CDR3 covers 10 residues.

This chain links TRBV11-3 with TRBJ2-2; no definite D call. The germline V gene has CDR1 SGHNT and CDR2 YENEEA. The CDR3 loop spans 14 amino acids. V shed 4 bases and J shed 5 bases, with 11 bases lying between them. For the CDR3, the DNA is TGTGCCAGCAGCTCGTCGCCAGTGACCGGGGAGCTGTTTTTT. Protein product: CASSSSPVTGELFF.

In DNA form, the CDR3 reads TGTGCCAGCAAGGAGAGTCCCTCTATCTCCTACAATGAGCAGTTCTTC. It translates to CASKESPSISYNEQFF. The gene calls are TRBV2 and TRBJ2-1, with D unclear. This CDR3 is built from 16 residues. Trimming left V 7 bases short and J 0 bases short, with 16 bases between. CDR1 and CDR2 (germline): SNHLY, FYNNEI.

Details on this clone: The junction differs from germline at one of its ends, possibly a read error. V gene TRBV7-2 combines with J gene TRBJ1-2, with D hard to call. The CDR3 has 14 residues. Germline V gene lookup returns CDR1 SGHTA and CDR2 FQGNSA. CDR3 nucleotides: TGTGCCAGCAGCTTAGGAGGGAGAGACTATGGCTACAACTTC. Its translation: CASSLGGRDYGYNF.

The rearrangement joins TRBV7-9 to TRBJ2-3; possible D gene TRBD1, 6 bases. With 2 bases removed from V and 3 bases from J, the gap between germline ends came to 9 bases. Germline loops: CDR1 SEHNR, CDR2 FQNEAQ (reference sequence). The CDR3 is 14 amino acids. DNA for the CDR3: TGTGCCAGCAGCTTAACAGGGCAGACAGATACGCAGTATTTT. This encodes CASSLTGQTDTQYF.

This clone showed up just once. The V and J genes are TRBV5-1 and TRBJ2-1; perhaps TRBD2 as D (5 bases). V was shortened by 0 bases and J by 1 base, with 11 bases between the two germline ends. The germline CDR1 and CDR2 sequences are SGHRS and YFSETQ. The CDR3 extends over 16 amino acids. The CDR3 DNA follows: TGCGCCAGCAGCTTGGGCCTAGCTGGGTCCTACAATGAGCAGTTCTTC. This codes for CASSLGLAGSYNEQFF. Full variable domain (outside the CDR3, taken from reference TRBV5-1 and TRBJ2-1): KAGVTQTPRYLIKTRGQQVTLSCSPISGHRSVSWYQQTPGQGLQFLFEYFSETQRNKGNFPGRFSGRQFSNSRSEMNVSTLELGDSALYLCASSLGLAGSYNEQFFGPGTRLTVL.

The rearrangement joins TRBV4-1 to TRBJ2-1; D remains unclear. Per the germline V gene, CDR1 is MGHRA and CDR2 is YSYEKL. Trimming left V 0 bases short and J 5 bases short, with 14 bases between. The CDR3 spans 16 residues. In DNA, the CDR3 is TGCGCCAGCAGCCAAGAATCGACGGTAGCCAACAATGAGCAGTTCTTC. This gives the protein CASSQESTVANNEQFF.

The V call is TRBV7-9, the J call TRBJ2-5; 8 positions agree with TRBD2. This CDR3 spans 16 amino acids. Germline trimming cut 7 bases from V and 5 bases from J; bases unmatched to any gene: 15. Germline CDR1 is SEHNR and CDR2 is FQNEAQ (reference sequence). The CDR3 region is CASNLFIGGALETQYF. CDR3 DNA: TGTGCCAGCAATTTATTCATCGGGGGGGCTTTGGAGACCCAGTACTTC.

Only a few counts were recorded for this clone. The genes are TRBV23-1 and TRBJ2-7; D is possibly TRBD2 (6 bases). TRBV23-1 is marked as an open reading frame, function uncertain. V was shortened by 7 bases and J by 0 bases, with 13 bases between the two germline ends. The CDR3 runs to 14 residues. The CDR3 nucleotides read TGCGCCAGCACCGAAACGGGGGTCTCCTACGAGCAGTACTTC. This gives the protein CASTETGVSYEQYF.

V usage is TRBV5-1 and J usage is TRBJ1-1; no definite D call. The CDR3 totals 14 residues. Germline loops: CDR1 SGHRS, CDR2 YFSETQ. V gave up 2 bases and J gave up 5 bases, with 13 bases separating them. CDR3 coding DNA: TGCGCCAGCAGCTTTTCGATGATTGAGACTGAAGCTTTCTTT. It codes for CASSFSMIETEAFF.

CDR3 coding DNA: TGTGCCAGCAGCACTCCGAACACCGGGGAGCTGTTTTTT. It is translated as CASSTPNTGELFF. The chain recombines TRBV7-8 with TRBJ2-2; no clear D gene. V lost 5 bases and J lost 0, with 4 bases in between. The CDR3 runs to 13 residues. Germline CDR1 SGHVS, CDR2 FQNEAQ.

This chain joins TRBV28 and TRBJ2-7; 11 bases map to TRBD1. J gave up 3 bases and V 6 bases, and 13 bases lay outside the gene matches. Per germline, CDR1 MDHEN and CDR2 SYDVKM. The CDR3 has 17 residues. The CDR3 is CASSPAWTGGVDYEQYF. In DNA form, the CDR3 reads TGTGCCAGCAGCCCAGCTTGGACAGGGGGCGTAGACTACGAGCAGTACTTC. The variable domain in full, with the rest retrieved from reference TRBV28 and TRBJ2-7, is DVKVTQSSRYLVKRTGEKVFLECVQDMDHENMFWYRQDPGLGLRLIYFSYDVKMKEKGDIPEGYSVSREKKERFSLILESASTNQTSMYLCASSPAWTGGVDYEQYFGPGTRLTVT.

The chain employs TRBV6-5 and TRBJ2-7; 9 bases align to TRBD2. The CDR3 is 15 residues long. The V segment lost 8 bases and the J segment 0 bases; nucleotides outside the gene matches: 8. CDR1 MNHEY and CDR2 SVGAGI come from the germline V gene. The CDR3 nucleotides are TGTGCCAGCGGTGGACTAGCGTTTAGCTCCTACGAGCAGTACTTC. Encoded protein: CASGGLAFSSYEQYF.

The V call is TRBV5-1, the J call TRBJ2-3, with 8 bases lining up with TRBD2. V dropped 0 bases and J dropped 3; count of bases not matched to a gene: 3. The CDR3 covers 15 residues. The germline V gene encodes CDR1 SGHRS and CDR2 YFSETQ. The CDR3 loop reads CASSLGRGATDTQYF. The CDR3 bases are TGCGCCAGCAGCTTGGGGCGGGGGGCGACAGATACGCAGTATTTT.

This chain links TRBV29-1 with TRBJ2-3; unclear D gene. CDR1 is SQVTM, CDR2 ANQGSEA, per germline. The CDR3 is 12 residues long. Trimming removed 7 bases from V and 1 base from J, with 9 bases in between. The CDR3 protein is CSERSGTDTQYF. The CDR3 region has the DNA TGCAGCGAGAGGAGTGGCACAGATACGCAGTATTTT.

This chain uses TRBV4-1 with TRBJ1-2; no firm D call. Germline CDR1 MGHRA, CDR2 YSYEKL. V was pared by 4 bases and J by 4 bases, with 10 bases between. This CDR3 is built from 13 residues. CDR3 sequence (DNA): TGCGCCAGCAGCCTGGAGGGAGGCTATGGCTACACCTTC. Amino acid sequence: CASSLEGGYGYTF.

This chain uses TRBV28 with TRBJ2-5, with 8 bases fitting TRBD1. The better agreement between TRBJ2-7 and the DNA end casts doubt on the J call. The CDR3 loop spans 14 amino acids. Germline V lookup: CDR1 MDHEN, CDR2 SYDVKM. The CDR3 nucleotides are TGTGCCAGCAGTTCGACCGGGACAGGCGGCGAGCAGTACTTC. Protein product: CASSSTGTGGEQYF.

This clone appeared once. V and J are TRBV28 and TRBJ2-6; perhaps TRBD2 as D (7 bases). This CDR3 has 14 residues. Trimming pared 7 bases from V and 2 bases from J, leaving 9 bases between. Germline CDR1 is MDHEN and CDR2 is SYDVKM. The CDR3 DNA sequence: TGTGCCAGCAAAGGGGGGGCTGGGGCCAACGTCCTGACTTTC. It yields the protein CASKGGAGANVLTF. Complete variable domain (other parts from reference TRBV28 and TRBJ2-6): DVKVTQSSRYLVKRTGEKVFLECVQDMDHENMFWYRQDPGLGLRLIYFSYDVKMKEKGDIPEGYSVSREKKERFSLILESASTNQTSMYLCASKGGAGANVLTFGAGSRLTVL.

The genes are TRBV5-4 and TRBJ1-4; TRBD1 agrees at 9 bases. The CDR3 contains 14 residues. Losses at the gene ends were 2 bases for V and 7 bases for J; bases not matched to a gene: 3. Germline V CDR1 and CDR2: SGHNT, YYREEE (reference sequence). CDR3 DNA sequence: TGTGCCAGCAGCTTCGACAGGGGGGGTGAAAAACTGTTTTTT. Its protein is CASSFDRGGEKLFF.

The chain carries TRBV7-9 and TRBJ2-7; TRBD1 matches 8 bases. The junction had 8 bases not matched to a gene; V was cut back by 5 bases and J by 5 bases. Looked up from germline, CDR1 is SEHNR and CDR2 is FQNEAQ (reference sequence). The CDR3 consists of 14 residues. The CDR3 loop reads CASSPDRGSHEQYF. In DNA, the CDR3 is TGTGCCAGCAGCCCAGACAGGGGATCCCACGAGCAGTACTTC.

The chain recombines TRBV19 with TRBJ2-1; the match to TRBD2 covers 7 bases. This CDR3 is built from 15 residues. The J segment lost 6 bases and the V segment lost 1 base, leaving 6 bases of the junction unmatched. Germline V gene data show CDR1 as LNHDA and CDR2 as SQIVND (reference sequence). The CDR3 is CASSIVVGGFNEQFF. The CDR3 DNA sequence: TGTGCCAGTAGTATAGTGGTGGGAGGGTTCAATGAGCAGTTCTTC.